This T cell receptor beta chain was retrieved from a study of beta chain features in type 1 diabetes. The overall study: All samples combined gave 90 million to 130 million sorted cells for examination. Points from the study as a whole: Any PCR bias toward short templates would affect both groups alike.

This clone has a handful of counts. Its antigen is not identified. The same CDR3 can be traced to other DNA sequences in this sample. Isolation of CD4+ naive, central memory, regulatory and stem cell-like memory cells was achieved by sorting via CD45RO/CCR7/CD25/CD127/CD95/CD27. Losses at the gene ends were 3 bases for V and 3 bases for J; bases not matched to a gene: 4. Per the germline V gene, CDR1 is LGHNA and CDR2 is YSLEER. The CDR3 has 14 residues. Expressed TCRB transcripts were sequenced because the entire RNA isolate underwent reverse transcription. TCRdb's table, derived via immunoSEQ multiplex PCR, lists solely in-frame clones and lacks some. Of over 500,000 clones in the sample, about 16% were seen once.

The chain links TRBV4-3 to TRBJ1-1, with TRBD1 identical over 7 bases. The sequenced sample consisted of naive CD4+ T cells from blood. The receptor was derived from a man younger than 35 in good health. The DNA for the CDR3 is TGCGCCAGCAGCCAGCGGACAGGCGACACTGAAGCTTTCTTT. Amino acid sequence: CASSQRTGDTEAFF.